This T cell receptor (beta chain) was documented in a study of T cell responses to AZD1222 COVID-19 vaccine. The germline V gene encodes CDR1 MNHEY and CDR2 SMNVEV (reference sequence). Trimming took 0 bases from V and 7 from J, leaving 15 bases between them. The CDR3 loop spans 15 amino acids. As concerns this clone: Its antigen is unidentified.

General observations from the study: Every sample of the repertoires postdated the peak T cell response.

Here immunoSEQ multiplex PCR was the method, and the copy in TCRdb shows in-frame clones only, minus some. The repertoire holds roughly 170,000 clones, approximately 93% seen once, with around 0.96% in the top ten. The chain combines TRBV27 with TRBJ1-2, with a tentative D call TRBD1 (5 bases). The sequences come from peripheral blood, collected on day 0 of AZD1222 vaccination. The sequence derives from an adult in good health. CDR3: CASSLSGSPRAGYTF. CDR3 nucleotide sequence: TGTGCCAGCAGTTTATCGGGCTCCCCCAGGGCTGGCTACACCTTC.